These 9 T cell receptor beta chains were sequenced from one sample in a study of blood T cells in healthy people across ages (dated by TCRdb to between 2014 and 2017). The receptor library was made with 5' RACE. The run used an Illumina HiSeq 2500. A second roughly 6 to 12 cycle PCR used a sample-barcoded 5' primer and a J-beta primer mix. The public reads were quality trimmed at Q25 with fastp and then assembled into clones with MiXCR by TCRdb, keeping productive beta chains. Rows with a matching CDR3 protein are joined into one entry that keeps the most common DNA and genes. This sample holds about 730,000 distinct CDR3 sequences; approximately 43% were observed only once. Roughly 19% of the sample goes to the ten largest clones. The sample taken for sequencing was blood. These receptor sequences come from a woman in her sixties in good health.

This clonotype was seen repeatedly, ten times or more. This chain connects TRBV6-2 or TRBV6-3 to TRBJ2-1; 7 nucleotides agree with TRBD1. Germline CDR1 reads MNHEY; CDR2 reads SVGEGT. CDR3 size: 12 residues. V was clipped by 6 bases and J by 9 bases; unmatched bases: 5. CDR3 protein: CASSGQALEQFF. The CDR3 DNA sequence: TGTGCCAGCAGCGGACAGGCCCTTGAGCAGTTCTTC.

This chain uses TRBV4-1 with TRBJ2-3; D is perhaps TRBD1 or TRBD2 (5 bases each). Germline V CDR1 and CDR2: MGHRA, YSYEKL. V was cut by 0 bases and J by 8 bases, with 18 bases left in between. The CDR3 spans 16 residues. The CDR3 reads CASSQERGVVRGTQYF. For the CDR3, the DNA is TGCGCCAGCAGCCAAGAACGAGGGGTAGTGCGAGGTACGCAGTATTTT.

This clonotype was seen more than once but under ten times. V gene TRBV14 combines with J gene TRBJ2-5, with D perhaps matching TRBD2 (5 bases). V lost 2 bases to trimming and J lost 7 bases, with 11 bases between them. Looked up from germline, CDR1 is SGHDN and CDR2 is FVKESK. The CDR3 covers 13 residues. CDR3 DNA: TGTGCCAGCAGCCAACAAGCGGCAGGGACCCAGTACTTC. Translating it yields CASSQQAAGTQYF.

CDR3 in amino acids: CSAPAGSDTQYF. The CDR3 DNA follows: TGCAGTGCTCCGGCGGGGTCAGATACGCAGTATTTT. The chain joins TRBV20-1 to TRBJ2-3; D may be TRBD2 (6 bases). The CDR3 contains 12 residues. Germline loops: CDR1 DFQATT, CDR2 SNEGSKA (reference sequence). V was cut by 5 bases and J by 4 bases, with 10 bases left in between.

This clonotype has more than one count but fewer than ten. V gene TRBV6-1 combines with J gene TRBJ2-3; TRBD2 matches at 11 bases. The CDR3 length is 17 residues. Germline trimming cut 2 bases from V and 4 bases from J; bases unmatched to any gene: 8. Germline V gene data show CDR1 as MNHNS and CDR2 as SASEGT. CDR3: CASSESGTSGGSDTQYF. The CDR3 DNA sequence: TGTGCCAGCAGTGAAAGCGGTACTAGCGGGGGTTCAGATACGCAGTATTTT.

The chain joins TRBV18 to TRBJ2-7, with D tentatively TRBD2 (5 bases). Trimming removed 3 bases at V and 3 bases at J, with 12 bases between. The germline gives CDR1 KGHSH, CDR2 LQKENI. This CDR3 has 14 amino acids. CDR3 loop: CASSPSTGNYEQYF. The CDR3 coding sequence is TGTGCCAGCTCACCTTCGACGGGAAACTACGAGCAGTACTTC. Based on the CDR3 plus reference TRBV18 and TRBJ2-7, the full variable domain is NAGVMQNPRHLVRRRGQEARLRCSPMKGHSHVYWYRQLPEEGLKFMVYLQKENIIDESGMPKERFSAEFPKEGPSILRIQQVVRGDSAAYFCASSPSTGNYEQYFGPGTRLTVT.

Worth noting for this clonotype: A clone one base away is much larger, so this may be a read error. J is TRBJ2-3 and V is TRBV5-1; D might be TRBD1 or TRBD2, each matching 6 bases. This CDR3 comprises 14 residues. Germline loops: CDR1 SGHRS, CDR2 YFSETQ. V lost 3 bases, J lost 2 bases, and 10 bases lay in between. CDR3 nucleotide sequence: TGCGCCAGCAGCTGGGGGGACAACACAGATACGCAGTATTTT. It translates to CASSWGDNTDTQYF.

The sample holds a few counts of this clonotype. The genes are TRBV7-9 and TRBJ1-2, with D hard to call. Trimming removed 1 base from V and 0 bases from J, with 6 bases in between. The germline gives CDR1 SEHNR, CDR2 FQNEAQ (reference sequence). This CDR3 has 14 amino acids. The CDR3 DNA sequence: TGTGCCAGCAGCTTAGAACTGGCTAACTATGGCTACACCTTC. Amino acids: CASSLELANYGYTF. The full variable domain, rest sourced from reference TRBV7-9 and TRBJ1-2, is DTGVSQNPRHKITKRGQNVTFRCDPISEHNRLYWYRQTLGQGPEFLTYFQNEAQLEKSRLLSDRFSAERPKGSFSTLEIQRTEQGDSAMYLCASSLELANYGYTFGSGTRLTVV.

The rearrangement links TRBV4-2 to TRBJ2-3; 8 nucleotides agree with TRBD2. Germline-derived CDR1 and CDR2 are LGHNA and YNFKEQ. The V gene end was trimmed by 4 bases and the J gene end by 3 bases; junction bases not matched to a gene: 9. The CDR3 sequence is 16 residues long. CDR3 sequence: CASSPSTGGGTDTQYF. CDR3 sequence (DNA): TGTGCCAGCAGCCCCTCGACGGGGGGGGGTACAGATACGCAGTATTTT.